These 29 T cell receptor beta chains share one sample of origin, sequenced in a study of OX40 agonist ivuxolimab in advanced cancers. Receptor libraries were prepared by the immunoSEQ multiplex PCR assay. TCRdb obtained this table from immuneACCESS and retained in-frame rearrangements with V and J assigned. These tables miss some clones; where compared with another copy, unresolved V genes account for less than half of the shortfall, and the remainder is unexplained. The sample table shows 150,000 to 170,000 clones, and 85% to 95% are seen once. The top ten constitute around 0.28% of the sample. The specimen was CD4+ or CD8+ T cells sorted from blood, collected in a trial of the OX40 agonist ivuxolimab. The source of these receptors is an adult with an advanced solid tumor such as melanoma, head and neck, liver or kidney cancer.

This chain uses TRBV7-3 with TRBJ2-7, with 7 bases matching TRBD1. The CDR3 runs to 13 residues. Germline V CDR1 and CDR2: SGHTA, FQGTGA. V shed 8 bases and J 3 bases; nucleotides not matched to a gene: 7. CDR3 amino acids: CASARDSSYEQYF. The CDR3 nucleotides are TGTGCCAGCGCCCGGGACAGCAGCTACGAGCAGTACTTC. The whole variable domain, remainder taken from reference TRBV7-3 and TRBJ2-7, is GAGVSQTPSNKVTEKGKYVELRCDPISGHTALYWYRQSLGQGPEFLIYFQGTGAADDSGLPNDRFFAVRPEGSVSTLKIQRTERGDSAVYLCASARDSSYEQYFGPGTRLTVT.

The chain recombines TRBV7-8 with TRBJ1-5, with D unclear. Germline V gene lookup returns CDR1 SGHVS and CDR2 FQNEAQ. The CDR3 is made up of 16 amino acids. The ends were cut back, 2 bases at V and 4 bases at J, with 15 bases in the middle. CDR3 residues: CASSLSTPGVNQPQHF. For the CDR3, the DNA is TGTGCCAGCAGCTTATCGACCCCTGGGGTTAATCAGCCCCAGCATTTT.

The J gene is TRBJ1-2, the V gene TRBV6-5; the D is unclear. The CDR3 runs to 15 residues. In germline, CDR1 is MNHEY, CDR2 SVGAGI. V was shortened by 2 bases and J by 4 bases, with 14 bases between the two germline ends. CDR3 sequence reads: CASSYDWRSGYGYTF. The CDR3 DNA reads as TGTGCCAGCAGTTACGATTGGAGGTCTGGCTATGGCTACACCTTC.

This clone was seen just once. The V gene is TRBV6-6, the J gene TRBJ1-5, with 10 bases that match TRBD1. Unmatched junction bases numbered 4, after V lost 5 bases and J lost 3 bases. This CDR3 has 15 residues. Germline CDR1 and CDR2: MNHNY and SVGAGI (reference sequence). CDR3 sequence: CASSRRQGANQPQHF. The CDR3 DNA follows: TGTGCCAGCAGTCGCCGACAGGGGGCCAATCAGCCCCAGCATTTT.

CDR3 region: CASSIRGWGLETQYF. The CDR3 DNA reads TGTGCCAGTAGTATTAGAGGATGGGGGCTGGAGACCCAGTACTTC. The chain carries TRBV19 and TRBJ2-5; TRBD1 is a possible D gene (6 bases). Per the germline V gene, CDR1 is LNHDA and CDR2 is SQIVND (reference sequence). This CDR3 is built from 15 residues. V lost 3 bases and J 5 bases, leaving 16 bases between the germline ends.

V usage is TRBV28 and J usage is TRBJ2-6; D is unclear. The CDR3 length is 15 residues. Germline CDR1 is MDHEN and CDR2 is SYDVKM. Deletions cut 6 bases from V and 2 bases from J, with 11 bases between. CDR3 DNA sequence: TGTGCCAGCAGACACGGTTTTACTGGGGCCAACGTCCTGACTTTC. It yields the protein CASRHGFTGANVLTF. Filled out from reference TRBV28 and TRBJ2-6, the complete variable domain reads DVKVTQSSRYLVKRTGEKVFLECVQDMDHENMFWYRQDPGLGLRLIYFSYDVKMKEKGDIPEGYSVSREKKERFSLILESASTNQTSMYLCASRHGFTGANVLTFGAGSRLTVL.

The chain recombines TRBV7-9 with TRBJ2-5; the match to TRBD2 covers 16 bases. Germline lookup yields CDR1 SEHNR and CDR2 FQNEAQ (reference sequence). The J segment lost 5 bases and the V segment lost 6 bases, leaving 9 bases of the junction unmatched. CDR3 length: 17 amino acids. DNA of the CDR3: TGTGCCAGCAGGTCCGGGACTAGCGGGAGGGCCGGTGAGACCCAGTACTTC. It translates to CASRSGTSGRAGETQYF.

On this clone: Other DNA sequences in the same sample also yield this CDR3. The V gene is TRBV6-5, the J gene TRBJ1-1; no definite D call. Germline-derived CDR1 and CDR2 are MNHEY and SVGAGI. The CDR3 is 15 residues long. Trimming shortened V by 0 bases and J by 3 bases, and 11 bases separated the two germline ends. The CDR3 loop reads CASSYSAGVDTEAFF. In DNA form, the CDR3 reads TGTGCCAGCAGTTACTCGGCTGGGGTCGACACTGAAGCTTTCTTT.

The chain is built from TRBV7-9 and TRBJ2-1; D may be TRBD2 (8 bases). The CDR3 is 15 amino acids. Germline-derived CDR1 and CDR2 are SEHNR and FQNEAQ (reference sequence). Deletions cut 4 bases from V and 6 bases from J, with 16 bases between. In nucleotides, the CDR3 is TGTGCCAGCAGCTCCATCAGGGGGACTAGCAATGAGCAGTTCTTC. As protein: CASSSIRGTSNEQFF.

J is TRBJ2-3 and V is TRBV7-9; tentatively, D is TRBD2 (5 bases). Germline lookup yields CDR1 SEHNR and CDR2 FQNEAQ (reference sequence). V gave up 5 bases and J gave up 9 bases, with 18 bases separating them. The length of the CDR3 is 14 residues. The CDR3 nucleotides are TGTGCCAGCAGCCTAAGGACTTCGACTACCACGCAGTATTTT. Its protein product is CASSLRTSTTTQYF.

The chain carries TRBV27 and TRBJ2-1; the match to TRBD2 covers 10 bases. Germline assignment: CDR1 MNHEY and CDR2 SMNVEV (reference sequence). Unmatched junction bases numbered 28, after V lost 4 bases and J lost 4 bases. The CDR3 is 23 amino acids. The CDR3 loop is CASSSPHQGLSLKRGGAYNEQFF. CDR3 bases: TGTGCCAGCAGTTCCCCCCACCAGGGCCTTTCCCTTAAGCGGGGGGGCGCATACAATGAGCAGTTCTTC.

The chain uses TRBV6-1 and TRBJ2-3; 9 bases line up with TRBD1. Trimming at V came to 6 bases and at J to 4 bases, leaving 2 bases not matched to a gene. Germline-derived CDR1 and CDR2 are MNHNS and SASEGT. The CDR3 extends over 13 amino acids. The CDR3 DNA reads TGTGCCAGCAGGAGACAGGGGGCAGATACGCAGTATTTT. Amino acid sequence: CASRRQGADTQYF.

The chain carries TRBV5-1 and TRBJ2-1; 13 bases agree with TRBD2. Germline assignment: CDR1 SGHRS and CDR2 YFSETQ. CDR3 size: 14 residues. Losses at the gene ends were 4 bases for V and 9 bases for J; bases not matched to a gene: 4. The CDR3 loop reads CASSQRTSGGEQFF. In DNA, the CDR3 is TGCGCCAGCAGCCAAAGGACTAGCGGGGGTGAGCAGTTCTTC.

CDR3 DNA: TGTGCCAGCAGTCCCGGGACTTTCTCCTACGAGCAGTACTTC. This translates into CASSPGTFSYEQYF. The chain joins TRBV28 to TRBJ2-7; D may be TRBD2 (6 bases). The CDR3 sequence is 14 residues long. V gave up 5 bases and J gave up 0 bases, with 11 bases separating them. Germline loops: CDR1 MDHEN, CDR2 SYDVKM.

This chain connects TRBV4-3 to TRBJ1-6, with TRBD1 identical over 8 bases. The CDR3 extends over 13 amino acids. Germline values: CDR1 LGHNA, CDR2 YSLEER. With V trimmed by 5 bases and J by 9 bases, 3 bases remained unmatched. The CDR3 reads CASSSDRVSPLHF. Here the CDR3 DNA reads TGCGCCAGCAGCTCGGACAGGGTTTCACCCCTCCACTTT.

The chain employs TRBV5-4 and TRBJ1-2; the D is unclear. Trimming stripped 6 bases from V and 2 bases from J, with 17 bases between. The V gene's germline CDR1 is SGHNT and CDR2 YYREEE (reference sequence). The CDR3 has 15 residues. CDR3 coding DNA: TGTGCCAGCAACTTAGGAGGCGTGGTGAACTATGGCTACACCTTC. Translation gives CASNLGGVVNYGYTF.

The chain employs TRBV4-1 and TRBJ2-7, with TRBD2 identical over 12 bases. V dropped 1 base and J dropped 2; count of bases not matched to a gene: 9. Germline CDR1 and CDR2: MGHRA and YSYEKL. The CDR3 is 18 residues long. This CDR3 reads CASSQGLAGAYSAYEQYF. Here the CDR3 DNA reads TGCGCCAGCAGCCAAGGACTAGCGGGGGCCTACAGTGCCTACGAGCAGTACTTC.

This clone has just one count. The chain uses TRBV7-6 and TRBJ1-4; D is perhaps TRBD1 (6 bases). The CDR3 length is 13 residues. V shed 1 base and J shed 8 bases, with 8 bases lying between them. The germline CDR1 and CDR2 sequences are SGHVS and FNYEAQ. CDR3: CASSLEGGEKLFF. In nucleotides, the CDR3 is TGTGCCAGCAGCTTAGAAGGGGGGGAAAAACTGTTTTTT.

V is TRBV4-2 and J is TRBJ2-2, with 12 bases fitting TRBD2. V was pared by 1 base and J by 3 bases, with 3 bases of the junction left unmatched. Germline-derived CDR1 and CDR2 are LGHNA and YNFKEQ. The CDR3 runs 17 residues. CDR3 nucleotide sequence: TGTGCCAGCAGCCAAGGGAGGACTAGCGGGGACACCGGGGAGCTGTTTTTT. Its protein product is CASSQGRTSGDTGELFF.

CDR3 residues: CASRTSVPYNEQFF. The CDR3 bases are TGTGCCAGTCGAACTTCTGTTCCCTACAATGAGCAGTTCTTC. The chain uses TRBV6-5 and TRBJ2-1; no reliable D call. The V end lost 9 bases, the J end lost 2 bases, and 14 bases lay between the germline ends. CDR1 is MNHEY, CDR2 SVGAGI, per germline. This CDR3 has 14 amino acids.

This chain links TRBV15 with TRBJ1-4; the D gene is possibly TRBD1 (5 bases). Germline V lookup: CDR1 LNHNV, CDR2 YYDKDF (reference sequence). This CDR3 is built from 17 residues. Trimming stripped 3 bases from V and 0 bases from J, with 14 bases between. CDR3 nucleotide sequence: TGTGCCACCAGCAGGGTGGGGGTGAGGGCAACTAATGAAAAACTGTTTTTT. Encoded protein: CATSRVGVRATNEKLFF.

The CDR3 DNA reads as TGTGCCAGCAGCTCGTCGGCTAGCGGCCTATCCTACGAGCAGTACTTC. This translates into CASSSSASGLSYEQYF. The V gene is TRBV7-2, the J gene TRBJ2-7, with 7 bases lining up with TRBD2. The CDR3 contains 16 residues. Germline V lookup: CDR1 SGHTA, CDR2 FQGNSA. With V trimmed by 4 bases and J by 1 base, 10 bases remained unmatched.

This chain uses TRBV11-2 with TRBJ1-5; a weak D match, TRBD1 (5 bases). Germline loops: CDR1 SGHAT, CDR2 FQNNGV. The V gene lost 0 bases and the J gene lost 5 bases, with 14 bases spanning the gap. There are 16 residues in the CDR3. CDR3 region: CASSLDAGVWDQPQHF. CDR3 nucleotides: TGTGCCAGCAGCTTAGATGCGGGGGTTTGGGATCAGCCCCAGCATTTT.

This clone was observed once. The CDR3 DNA reads TGTGCCAGCCGAAAACAAGGGGCGCGGGAGCAGTACTTC. This codes for CASRKQGAREQYF. This chain connects TRBV27 to TRBJ2-7; tentative D call: TRBD1 (5 bases). The ends were cut back, 8 bases at V and 7 bases at J, with 18 bases in the middle. There are 13 residues in the CDR3. Per germline, CDR1 MNHEY and CDR2 SMNVEV (reference sequence).

V is TRBV18 and J is TRBJ2-7; 9 positions match TRBD2. The junction had 2 bases not matched to a gene; V was cut back by 3 bases and J by 2 bases. This CDR3 contains 14 residues. Germline V lookup: CDR1 KGHSH, CDR2 LQKENI. DNA for the CDR3: TGTGCCAGCTCACCCGCTAGCGGGACCTACGAGCAGTACTTC. Translation gives CASSPASGTYEQYF. The whole variable domain, remainder taken from reference TRBV18 and TRBJ2-7, is NAGVMQNPRHLVRRRGQEARLRCSPMKGHSHVYWYRQLPEEGLKFMVYLQKENIIDESGMPKERFSAEFPKEGPSILRIQQVVRGDSAAYFCASSPASGTYEQYFGPGTRLTVT.

The rearrangement joins TRBV25-1 to TRBJ2-7; D could derive from TRBD1 or TRBD2 (7 bases each). Germline lookup yields CDR1 MGHDK and CDR2 SYGVNS. The CDR3 sequence is 14 residues long. The V end was cut by 8 bases, the J end by 2 bases, with 16 bases between. The CDR3: CASRAGGGTYEQYF. In nucleotides, the CDR3 is TGTGCCAGCCGCGCAGGGGGAGGGACCTACGAGCAGTACTTC.

The V call is TRBV5-1, the J call TRBJ1-1; D is possibly TRBD1 (6 bases). From germline, CDR1 is SGHRS and CDR2 YFSETQ. Between the trimmed V and J ends, which lost 4 bases and 0 bases, there was a span of 13 bases. The CDR3 loop spans 15 amino acids. Here the CDR3 reads CASSGIQGMNTEAFF. In nucleotides, the CDR3 is TGCGCCAGCAGCGGAATACAGGGAATGAACACTGAAGCTTTCTTT.

The chain links TRBV5-1 to TRBJ1-6; 7 positions match TRBD1. CDR3 length equals 18 residues. With V trimmed by 0 bases and J by 0 bases, 6 bases remained unmatched. Germline loops: CDR1 SGHRS, CDR2 YFSETQ. The CDR3, as DNA: TGCGCCAGCAGCTTGGTGGGACAGAGAAGCTCCTATAATTCACCCCTCCACTTT. Protein product: CASSLVGQRSSYNSPLHF.

The CDR3 here is CASRTSGGETQYF. CDR3 nucleotides: TGCGCCAGCAGGACTAGCGGAGGAGAGACCCAGTACTTC. The chain is built from TRBV10-2 and TRBJ2-5; the match to TRBD2 covers 9 bases. Per the germline V gene, CDR1 is WSHSY and CDR2 is SAAADI. The CDR3 contains 13 residues. Germline trimming cut 6 bases from V and 4 bases from J; bases unmatched to any gene: 3.